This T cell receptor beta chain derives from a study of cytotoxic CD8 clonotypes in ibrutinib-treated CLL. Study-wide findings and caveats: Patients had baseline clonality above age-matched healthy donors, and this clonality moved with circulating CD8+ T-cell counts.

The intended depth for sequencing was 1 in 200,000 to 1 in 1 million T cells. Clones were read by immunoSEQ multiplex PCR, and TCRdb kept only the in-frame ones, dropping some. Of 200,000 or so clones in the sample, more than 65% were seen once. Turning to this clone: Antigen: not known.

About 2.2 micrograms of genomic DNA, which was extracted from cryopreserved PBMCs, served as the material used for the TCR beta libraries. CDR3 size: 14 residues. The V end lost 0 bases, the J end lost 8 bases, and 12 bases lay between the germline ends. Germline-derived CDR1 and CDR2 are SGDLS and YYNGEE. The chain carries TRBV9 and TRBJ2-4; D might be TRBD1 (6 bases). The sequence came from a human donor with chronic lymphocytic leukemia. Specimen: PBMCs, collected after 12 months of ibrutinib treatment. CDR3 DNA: TGTGCCAGCAGCGTAGTCGGGGCAGGGGACATTCAGTACTTC. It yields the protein CASSVVGAGDIQYF.